The present TCR beta chain was sequenced within a study of blood T cell repertoires in COVID-19. TCRdb keeps only in-frame clones here, not all; method: immunoSEQ multiplex PCR. This repertoire shows some 19,000 clones, 89% found once; its top ten account for approximately 13%. Trimming removed 3 bases from V and 4 bases from J, with 15 bases in between. Germline assignment: CDR1 SGHRS and CDR2 YFSETQ. The CDR3 consists of 15 residues. Sequenced input: peripheral blood. This clonotype was obtained from a man in his sixties with active COVID-19. The chain employs TRBV5-1 and TRBJ2-3; weak D call: TRBD1 (6 bases). The CDR3 region is CASSSAYTGSDTQYF. In DNA form, the CDR3 reads TGCGCCAGCAGCTCAGCGTATACAGGGTCAGATACGCAGTATTTT.